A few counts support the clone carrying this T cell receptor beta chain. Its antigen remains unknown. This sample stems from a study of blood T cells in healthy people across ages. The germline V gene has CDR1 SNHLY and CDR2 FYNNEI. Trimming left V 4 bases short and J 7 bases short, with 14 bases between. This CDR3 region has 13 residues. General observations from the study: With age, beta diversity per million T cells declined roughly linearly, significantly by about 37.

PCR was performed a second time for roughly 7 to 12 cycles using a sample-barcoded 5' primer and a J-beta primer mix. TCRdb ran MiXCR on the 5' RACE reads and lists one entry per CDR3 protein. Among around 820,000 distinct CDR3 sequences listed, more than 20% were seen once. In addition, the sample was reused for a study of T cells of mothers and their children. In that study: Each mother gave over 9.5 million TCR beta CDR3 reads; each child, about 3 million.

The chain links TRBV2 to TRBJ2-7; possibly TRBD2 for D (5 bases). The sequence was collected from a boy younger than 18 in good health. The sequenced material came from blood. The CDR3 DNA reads TGTGCCAGCAGTGGGAGGATTAACCTAGAGCAGTACTTC. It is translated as CASSGRINLEQYF.